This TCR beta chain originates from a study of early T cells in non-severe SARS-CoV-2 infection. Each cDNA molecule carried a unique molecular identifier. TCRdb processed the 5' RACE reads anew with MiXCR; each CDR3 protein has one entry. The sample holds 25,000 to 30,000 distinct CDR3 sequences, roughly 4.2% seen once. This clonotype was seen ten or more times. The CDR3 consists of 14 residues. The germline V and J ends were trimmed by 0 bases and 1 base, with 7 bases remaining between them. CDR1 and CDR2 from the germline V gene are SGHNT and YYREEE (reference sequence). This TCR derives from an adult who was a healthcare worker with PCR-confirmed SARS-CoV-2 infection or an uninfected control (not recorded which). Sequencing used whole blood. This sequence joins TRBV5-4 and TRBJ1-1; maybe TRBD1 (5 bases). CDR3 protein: CASSLARANTEAFF. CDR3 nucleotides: TGTGCCAGCAGCTTGGCCAGGGCGAACACTGAAGCTTTCTTT.